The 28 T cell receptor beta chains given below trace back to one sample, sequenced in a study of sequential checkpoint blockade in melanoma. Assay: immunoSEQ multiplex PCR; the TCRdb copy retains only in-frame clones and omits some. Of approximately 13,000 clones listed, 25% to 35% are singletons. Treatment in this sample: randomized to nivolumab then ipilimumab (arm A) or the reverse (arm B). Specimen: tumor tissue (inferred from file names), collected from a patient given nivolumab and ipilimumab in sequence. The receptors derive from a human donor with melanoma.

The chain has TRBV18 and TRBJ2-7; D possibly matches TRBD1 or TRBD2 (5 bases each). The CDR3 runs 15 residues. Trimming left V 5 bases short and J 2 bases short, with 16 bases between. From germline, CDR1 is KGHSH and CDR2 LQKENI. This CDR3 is CASSKPGRRAYEQYF. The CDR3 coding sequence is TGTGCCAGCTCAAAACCGGGACGGCGGGCCTACGAGCAGTACTTC.

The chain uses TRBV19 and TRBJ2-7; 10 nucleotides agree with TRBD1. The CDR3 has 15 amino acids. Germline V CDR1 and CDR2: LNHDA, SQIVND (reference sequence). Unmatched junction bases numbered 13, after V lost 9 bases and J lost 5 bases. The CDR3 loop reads CASRATGQGSHEQYF. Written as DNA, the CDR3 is TGTGCCAGCCGGGCTACGGGACAGGGGAGCCACGAGCAGTACTTC.

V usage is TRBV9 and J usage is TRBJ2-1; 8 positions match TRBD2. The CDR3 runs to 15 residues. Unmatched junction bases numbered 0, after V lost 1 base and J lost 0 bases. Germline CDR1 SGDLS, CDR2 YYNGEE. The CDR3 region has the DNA TGTGCCAGCAGCGTAAGCGGGAGCTCCTACAATGAGCAGTTCTTC. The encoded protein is CASSVSGSSYNEQFF.

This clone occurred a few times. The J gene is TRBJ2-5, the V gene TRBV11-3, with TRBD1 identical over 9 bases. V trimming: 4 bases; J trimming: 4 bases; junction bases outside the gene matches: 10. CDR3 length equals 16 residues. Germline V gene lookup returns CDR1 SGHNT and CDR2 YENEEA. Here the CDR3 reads CASSSGQGVTGETQYF. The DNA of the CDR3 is TGTGCCAGCAGCTCGGGACAGGGTGTCACGGGAGAGACCCAGTACTTC.

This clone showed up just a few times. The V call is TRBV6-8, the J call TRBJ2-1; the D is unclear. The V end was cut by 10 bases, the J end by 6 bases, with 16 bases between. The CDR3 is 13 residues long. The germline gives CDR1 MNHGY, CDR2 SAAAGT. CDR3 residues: CAITKSTFNEQFF. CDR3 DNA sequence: TGTGCCATCACGAAGAGTACTTTCAATGAGCAGTTCTTC.

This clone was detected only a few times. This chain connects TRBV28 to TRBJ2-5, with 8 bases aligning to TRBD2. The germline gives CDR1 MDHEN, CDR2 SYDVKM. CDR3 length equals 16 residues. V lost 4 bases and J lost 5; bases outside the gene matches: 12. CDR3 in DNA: TGTGCCAGCAGTTCCACCGGGAGGGAAGGATTTGAGACCCAGTACTTC. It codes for CASSSTGREGFETQYF.

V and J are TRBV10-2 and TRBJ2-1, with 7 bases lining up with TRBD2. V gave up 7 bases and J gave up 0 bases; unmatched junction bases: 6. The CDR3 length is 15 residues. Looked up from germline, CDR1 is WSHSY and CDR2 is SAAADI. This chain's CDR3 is CASKSGTSSYNEQFF. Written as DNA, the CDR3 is TGCGCCAGCAAAAGCGGGACCAGCTCCTACAATGAGCAGTTCTTC.

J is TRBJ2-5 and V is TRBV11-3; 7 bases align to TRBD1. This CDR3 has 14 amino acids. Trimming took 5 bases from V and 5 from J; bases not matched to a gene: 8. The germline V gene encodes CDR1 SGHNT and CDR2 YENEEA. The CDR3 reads CASSPGTERETQYF. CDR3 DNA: TGTGCCAGCAGCCCTGGGACAGAACGGGAGACCCAGTACTTC.

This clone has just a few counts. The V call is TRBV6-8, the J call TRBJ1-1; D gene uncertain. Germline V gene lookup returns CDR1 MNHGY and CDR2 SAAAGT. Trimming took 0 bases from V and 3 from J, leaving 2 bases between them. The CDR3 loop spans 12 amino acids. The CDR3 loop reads CASSYSDTEAFF. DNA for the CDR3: TGTGCCAGCAGTTACTCGGACACTGAAGCTTTCTTT.

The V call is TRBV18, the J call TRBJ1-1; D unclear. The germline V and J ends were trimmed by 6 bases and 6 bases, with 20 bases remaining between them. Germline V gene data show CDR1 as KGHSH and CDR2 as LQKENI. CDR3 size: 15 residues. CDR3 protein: CASSVELGWRAEAFF. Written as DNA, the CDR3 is TGTGCCAGCTCGGTCGAGCTAGGGTGGAGGGCTGAAGCTTTCTTT.

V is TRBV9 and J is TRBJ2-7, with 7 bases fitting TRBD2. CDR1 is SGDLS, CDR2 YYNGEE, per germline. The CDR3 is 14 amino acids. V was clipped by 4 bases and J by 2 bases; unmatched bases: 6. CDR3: CASSSSGATYEQYF. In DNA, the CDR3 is TGTGCCAGCAGCTCCAGCGGGGCCACCTACGAGCAGTACTTC. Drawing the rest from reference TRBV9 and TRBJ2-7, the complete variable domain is DSGVTQTPKHLITATGQRVTLRCSPRSGDLSVYWYQQSLDQGLQFLIQYYNGEERAKGNILERFSAQQFPDLHSELNLSSLELGDSALYFCASSSSGATYEQYFGPGTRLTVT.

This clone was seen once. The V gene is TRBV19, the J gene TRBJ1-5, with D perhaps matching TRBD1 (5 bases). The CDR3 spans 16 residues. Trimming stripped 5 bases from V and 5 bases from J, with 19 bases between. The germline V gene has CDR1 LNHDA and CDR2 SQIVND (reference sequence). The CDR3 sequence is CASSVPRQGAHQPQHF. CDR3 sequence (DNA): TGTGCCAGTAGTGTTCCCCGGCAGGGTGCCCATCAGCCCCAGCATTTT.

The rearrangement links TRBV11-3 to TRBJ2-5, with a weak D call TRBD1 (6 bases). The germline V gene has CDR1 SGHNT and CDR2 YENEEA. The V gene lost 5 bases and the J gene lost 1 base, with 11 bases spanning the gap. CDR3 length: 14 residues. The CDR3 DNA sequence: TGTGCCAGCAGCCCTGGACAGATCCAAGAGACCCAGTACTTC. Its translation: CASSPGQIQETQYF.

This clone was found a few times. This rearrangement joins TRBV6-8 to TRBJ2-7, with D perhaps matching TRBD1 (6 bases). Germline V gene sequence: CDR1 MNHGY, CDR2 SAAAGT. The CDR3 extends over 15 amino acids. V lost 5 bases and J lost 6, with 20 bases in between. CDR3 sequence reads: CASSAMDSPGIEQYF. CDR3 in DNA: TGTGCCAGCAGTGCCATGGACAGTCCCGGGATCGAGCAGTACTTC.

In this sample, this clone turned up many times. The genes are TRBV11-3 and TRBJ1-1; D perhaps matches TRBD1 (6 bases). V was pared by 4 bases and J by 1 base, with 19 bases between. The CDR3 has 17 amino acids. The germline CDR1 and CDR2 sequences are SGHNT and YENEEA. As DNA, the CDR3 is TGTGCCAGCAGCTCGACCAGGGGACCGGCAAGGAACACTGAAGCTTTCTTT. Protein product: CASSSTRGPARNTEAFF. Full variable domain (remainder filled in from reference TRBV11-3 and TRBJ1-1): EAGVVQSPRYKIIEKKQPVAFWCNPISGHNTLYWYLQNLGQGPELLIRYENEEAVDDSQLPKDRFSAERLKGVDSTLKIQPAELGDSAVYLCASSSTRGPARNTEAFFGQGTRLTVV.

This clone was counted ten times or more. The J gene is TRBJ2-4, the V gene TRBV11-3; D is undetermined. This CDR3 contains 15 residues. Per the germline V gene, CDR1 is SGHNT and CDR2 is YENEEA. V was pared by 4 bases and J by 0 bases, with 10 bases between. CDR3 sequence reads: CASSYPGRAKNIQYF. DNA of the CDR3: TGTGCCAGCAGCTATCCGGGCCGAGCCAAAAACATTCAGTACTTC.

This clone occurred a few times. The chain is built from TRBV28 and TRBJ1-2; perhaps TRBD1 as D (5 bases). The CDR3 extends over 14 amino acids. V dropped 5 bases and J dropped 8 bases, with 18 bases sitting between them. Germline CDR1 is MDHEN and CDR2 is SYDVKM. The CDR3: CASSPLLRDGGYTF. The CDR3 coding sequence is TGTGCCAGCAGTCCGCTATTGAGGGACGGCGGCTACACCTTC.

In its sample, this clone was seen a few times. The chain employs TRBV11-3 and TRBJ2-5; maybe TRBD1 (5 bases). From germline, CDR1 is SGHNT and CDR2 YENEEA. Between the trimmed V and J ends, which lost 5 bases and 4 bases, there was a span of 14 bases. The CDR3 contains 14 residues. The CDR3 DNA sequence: TGTGCCAGCAGCGCAGTGGGGCTAGGAGAGACCCAGTACTTC. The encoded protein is CASSAVGLGETQYF.

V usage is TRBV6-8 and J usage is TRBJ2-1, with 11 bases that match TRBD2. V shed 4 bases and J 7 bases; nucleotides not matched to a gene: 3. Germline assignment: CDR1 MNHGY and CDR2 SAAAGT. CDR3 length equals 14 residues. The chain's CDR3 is CASSLTSGKNEQFF. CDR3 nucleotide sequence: TGTGCCAGCAGTTTGACTAGCGGGAAAAATGAGCAGTTCTTC.

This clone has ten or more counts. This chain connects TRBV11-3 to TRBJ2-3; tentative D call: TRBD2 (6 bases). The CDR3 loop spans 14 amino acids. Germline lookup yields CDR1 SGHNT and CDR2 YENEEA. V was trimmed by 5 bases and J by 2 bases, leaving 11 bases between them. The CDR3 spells CASSVGLSTDTQYF. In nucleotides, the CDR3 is TGTGCCAGCAGCGTGGGACTCTCCACAGATACGCAGTATTTT.

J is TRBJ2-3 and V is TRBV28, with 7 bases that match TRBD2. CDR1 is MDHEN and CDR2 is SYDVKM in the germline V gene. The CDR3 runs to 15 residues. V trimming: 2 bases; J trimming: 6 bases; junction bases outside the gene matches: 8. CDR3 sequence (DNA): TGTGCCAGCAGTTTAGGCTCCCAGGGAGGGGATACGCAGTATTTT. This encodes CASSLGSQGGDTQYF.

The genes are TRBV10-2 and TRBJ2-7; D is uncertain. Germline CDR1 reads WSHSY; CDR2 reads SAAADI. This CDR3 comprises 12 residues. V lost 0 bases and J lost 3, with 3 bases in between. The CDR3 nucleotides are TGCGCCAGCAGTGAGTCCGGCTACGAGCAGTACTTC. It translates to CASSESGYEQYF.

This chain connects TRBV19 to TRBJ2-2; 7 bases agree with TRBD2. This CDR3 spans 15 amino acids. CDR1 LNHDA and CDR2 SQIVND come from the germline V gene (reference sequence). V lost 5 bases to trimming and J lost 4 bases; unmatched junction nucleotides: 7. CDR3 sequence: CASSLAGAGTGELFF. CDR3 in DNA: TGTGCCAGTAGTCTGGCGGGAGCGGGCACCGGGGAGCTGTTTTTT. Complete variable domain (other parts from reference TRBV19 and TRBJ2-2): DGGITQSPKYLFRKEGQNVTLSCEQNLNHDAMYWYRQDPGQGLRLIYYSQIVNDFQKGDIAEGYSVSREKKESFPLTVTSAQKNPTAFYLCASSLAGAGTGELFFGEGSRLTVL.

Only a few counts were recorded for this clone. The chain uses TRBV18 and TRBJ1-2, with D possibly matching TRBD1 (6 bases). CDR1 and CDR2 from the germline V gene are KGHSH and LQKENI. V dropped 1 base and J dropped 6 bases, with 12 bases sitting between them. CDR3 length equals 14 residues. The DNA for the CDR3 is TGTGCCAGCTCACCACGGGGACATCAGGATGGCTACACCTTC. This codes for CASSPRGHQDGYTF. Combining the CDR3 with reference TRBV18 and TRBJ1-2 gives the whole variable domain NAGVMQNPRHLVRRRGQEARLRCSPMKGHSHVYWYRQLPEEGLKFMVYLQKENIIDESGMPKERFSAEFPKEGPSILRIQQVVRGDSAAYFCASSPRGHQDGYTFGSGTRLTVV.

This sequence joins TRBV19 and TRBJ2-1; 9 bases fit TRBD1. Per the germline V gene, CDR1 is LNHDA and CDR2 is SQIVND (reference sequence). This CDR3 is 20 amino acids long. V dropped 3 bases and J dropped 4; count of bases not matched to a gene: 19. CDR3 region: CASSMWLVQGAKVGYNEQFF. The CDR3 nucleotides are TGTGCCAGTAGTATGTGGTTGGTACAGGGGGCGAAGGTTGGGTACAATGAGCAGTTCTTC.

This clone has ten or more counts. The CDR3 DNA sequence: TGTGCCAGCAGCTTAGGGAGCTCTGGAAACACCATATATTTT. It encodes CASSLGSSGNTIYF. J is TRBJ1-3 and V is TRBV11-3; no reliable D call. Trimming pared 1 base from V and 0 bases from J, leaving 4 bases between. The CDR3 consists of 14 residues. CDR1 and CDR2 from the germline V gene are SGHNT and YENEEA. The full variable domain, its missing parts supplied by reference TRBV11-3 and TRBJ1-3, is EAGVVQSPRYKIIEKKQPVAFWCNPISGHNTLYWYLQNLGQGPELLIRYENEEAVDDSQLPKDRFSAERLKGVDSTLKIQPAELGDSAVYLCASSLGSSGNTIYFGEGSWLTVV.

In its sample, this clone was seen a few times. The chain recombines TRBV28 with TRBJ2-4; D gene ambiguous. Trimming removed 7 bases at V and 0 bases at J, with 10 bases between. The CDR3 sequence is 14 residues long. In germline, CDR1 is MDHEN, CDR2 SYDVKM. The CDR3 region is CASTQRLAKNIQYF. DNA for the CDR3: TGTGCCAGCACCCAAAGATTAGCCAAAAACATTCAGTACTTC.

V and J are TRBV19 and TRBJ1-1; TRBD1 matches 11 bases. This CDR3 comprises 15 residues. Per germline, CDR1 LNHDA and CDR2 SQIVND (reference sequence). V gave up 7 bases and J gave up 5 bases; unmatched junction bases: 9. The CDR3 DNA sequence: TGTGCCAGTAACGATTGGGGACAGGGGGATACTGAAGCTTTCTTT. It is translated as CASNDWGQGDTEAFF.